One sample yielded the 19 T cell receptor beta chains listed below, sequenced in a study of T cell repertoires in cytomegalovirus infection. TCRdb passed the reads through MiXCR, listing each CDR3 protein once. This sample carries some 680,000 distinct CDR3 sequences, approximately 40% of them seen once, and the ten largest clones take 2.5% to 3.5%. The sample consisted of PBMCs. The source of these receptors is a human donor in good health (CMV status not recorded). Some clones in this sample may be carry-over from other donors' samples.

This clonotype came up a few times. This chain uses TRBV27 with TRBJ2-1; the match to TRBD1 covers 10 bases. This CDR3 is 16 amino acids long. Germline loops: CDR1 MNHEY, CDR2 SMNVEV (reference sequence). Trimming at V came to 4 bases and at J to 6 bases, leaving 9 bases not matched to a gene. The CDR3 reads CASSSRQGARGNEQFF. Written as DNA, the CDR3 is TGTGCCAGCAGTTCTCGACAGGGGGCACGAGGCAATGAGCAGTTCTTC.

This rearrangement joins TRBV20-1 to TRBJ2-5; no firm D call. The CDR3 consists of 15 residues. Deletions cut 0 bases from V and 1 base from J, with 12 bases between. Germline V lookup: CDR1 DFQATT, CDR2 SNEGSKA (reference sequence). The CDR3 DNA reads TGCAGTGCTAGAGATCGACGAACCGCCCAAGAGACCCAGTACTTC. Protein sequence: CSARDRRTAQETQYF.

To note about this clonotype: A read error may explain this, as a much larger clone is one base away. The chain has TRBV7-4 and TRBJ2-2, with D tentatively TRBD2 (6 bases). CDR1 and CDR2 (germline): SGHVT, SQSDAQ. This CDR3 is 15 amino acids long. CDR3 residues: CVSSSGDFLTGELFF. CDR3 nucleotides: TGTGTCAGCAGCTCCGGGGACTTTTTAACCGGGGAGCTGTTTTTT.

In DNA, the CDR3 is TGTGCCAGCAGCCAAGCGGGCGTCAACACTGAAGCTTTCTTT. Protein: CASSQAGVNTEAFF. The V call is TRBV7-3, the J call TRBJ1-1; no clear D. Germline-derived CDR1 and CDR2 are SGHTA and FQGTGA. Trimming pared 5 bases from V and 2 bases from J, leaving 12 bases between. This CDR3 is built from 14 residues.

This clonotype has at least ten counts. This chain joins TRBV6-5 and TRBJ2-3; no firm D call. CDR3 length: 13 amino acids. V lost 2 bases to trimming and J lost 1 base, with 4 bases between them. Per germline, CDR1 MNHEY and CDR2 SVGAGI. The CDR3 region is CASSYEGTDTQYF. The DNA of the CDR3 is TGTGCCAGCAGTTACGAGGGCACAGATACGCAGTATTTT.

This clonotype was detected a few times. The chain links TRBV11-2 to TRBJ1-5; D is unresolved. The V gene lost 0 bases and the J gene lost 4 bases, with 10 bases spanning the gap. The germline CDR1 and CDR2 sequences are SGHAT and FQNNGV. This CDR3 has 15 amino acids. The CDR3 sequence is CASSLDPGANQPQHF. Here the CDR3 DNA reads TGTGCCAGCAGCTTAGATCCAGGTGCGAATCAGCCCCAGCATTTT. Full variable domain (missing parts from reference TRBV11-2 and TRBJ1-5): EAGVAQSPRYKIIEKRQSVAFWCNPISGHATLYWYQQILGQGPKLLIQFQNNGVVDDSQLPKDRFSAERLKGVDSTLKIQPAKLEDSAVYLCASSLDPGANQPQHFGDGTRLSIL.

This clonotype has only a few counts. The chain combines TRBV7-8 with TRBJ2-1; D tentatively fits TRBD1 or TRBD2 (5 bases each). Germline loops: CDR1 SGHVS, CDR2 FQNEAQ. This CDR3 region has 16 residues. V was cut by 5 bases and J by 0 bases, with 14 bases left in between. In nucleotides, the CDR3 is TGTGCCAGCAGCCGATGGGGCGGGTCCTCCTACAATGAGCAGTTCTTC. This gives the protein CASSRWGGSSYNEQFF.

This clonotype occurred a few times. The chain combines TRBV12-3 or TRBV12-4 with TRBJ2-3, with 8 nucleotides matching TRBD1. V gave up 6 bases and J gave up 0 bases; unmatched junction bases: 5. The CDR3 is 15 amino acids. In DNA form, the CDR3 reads TGTGCCAGCAGCCCCAGGGACAGGAGCACAGATACGCAGTATTTT. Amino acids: CASSPRDRSTDTQYF.

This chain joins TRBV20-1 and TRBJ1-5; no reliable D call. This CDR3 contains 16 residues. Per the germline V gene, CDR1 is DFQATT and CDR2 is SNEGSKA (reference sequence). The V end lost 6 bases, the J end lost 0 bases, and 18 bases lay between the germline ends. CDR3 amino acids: CSASMTGRDSNQPQHF. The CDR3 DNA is TGCAGTGCATCCATGACCGGACGGGATAGCAATCAGCCCCAGCATTTT.

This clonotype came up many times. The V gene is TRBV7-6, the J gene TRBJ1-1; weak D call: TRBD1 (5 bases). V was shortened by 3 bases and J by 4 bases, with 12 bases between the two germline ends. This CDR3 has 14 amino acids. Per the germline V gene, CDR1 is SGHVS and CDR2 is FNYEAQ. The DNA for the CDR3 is TGTGCCAGCAGCTTGGGTCAGGGATTCACTGAAGCTTTCTTT. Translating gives CASSLGQGFTEAFF.

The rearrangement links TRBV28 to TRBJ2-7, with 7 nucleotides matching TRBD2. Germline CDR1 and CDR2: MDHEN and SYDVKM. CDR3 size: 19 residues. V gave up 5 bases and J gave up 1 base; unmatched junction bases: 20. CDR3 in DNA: TGTGCCAGCAGTGGACGGACTAGTTCTTGGGGGTTCTCGTCCTACGAGCAGTACTTC. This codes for CASSGRTSSWGFSSYEQYF.

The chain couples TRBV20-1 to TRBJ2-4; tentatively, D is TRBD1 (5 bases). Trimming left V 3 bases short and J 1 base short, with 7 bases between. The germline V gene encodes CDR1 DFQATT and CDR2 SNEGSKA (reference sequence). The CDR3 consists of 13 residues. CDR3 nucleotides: TGCAGTGCTAGTAAGGGGGCCAAAAACATTCAGTACTTC. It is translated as CSASKGAKNIQYF.

As DNA, the CDR3 is TGTGCCAGCAGCCCCCTGCAGGGTTTGGGGACTGAAGCTTTCTTT. This gives the protein CASSPLQGLGTEAFF. The chain is built from TRBV6-5 and TRBJ1-1; a weak D match, TRBD1 (5 bases). V lost 6 bases to trimming and J lost 5 bases, with 19 bases between them. Germline loops: CDR1 MNHEY, CDR2 SVGAGI. There are 15 residues in the CDR3.

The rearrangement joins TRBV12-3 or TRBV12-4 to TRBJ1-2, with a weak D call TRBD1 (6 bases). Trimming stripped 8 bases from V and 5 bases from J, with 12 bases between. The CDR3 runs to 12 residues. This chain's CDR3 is CASRAGAYGYTF. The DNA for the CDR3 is TGTGCCAGCCGGGCAGGGGCTTATGGCTACACCTTC.

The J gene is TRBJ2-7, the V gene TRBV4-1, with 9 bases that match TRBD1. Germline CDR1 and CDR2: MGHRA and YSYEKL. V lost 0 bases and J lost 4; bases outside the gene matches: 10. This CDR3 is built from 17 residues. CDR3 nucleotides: TGCGCCAGCAGCCAAGATTGGGACAGGGTGCTGATGTACGAGCAGTACTTC. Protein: CASSQDWDRVLMYEQYF.

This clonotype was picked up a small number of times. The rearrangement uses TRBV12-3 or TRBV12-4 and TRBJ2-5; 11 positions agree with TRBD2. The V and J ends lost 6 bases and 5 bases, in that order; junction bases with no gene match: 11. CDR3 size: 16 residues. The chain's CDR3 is CASSFLAGGPRETQYF. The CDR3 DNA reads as TGTGCCAGCAGCTTTTTAGCGGGGGGGCCTAGGGAGACCCAGTACTTC.

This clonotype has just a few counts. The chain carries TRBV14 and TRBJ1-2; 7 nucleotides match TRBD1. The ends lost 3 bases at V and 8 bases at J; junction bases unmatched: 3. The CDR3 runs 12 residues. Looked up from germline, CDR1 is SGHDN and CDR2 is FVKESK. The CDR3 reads CASSQGQYGYTF. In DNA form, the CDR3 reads TGTGCCAGCAGCCAGGGACAGTACGGCTACACCTTC.

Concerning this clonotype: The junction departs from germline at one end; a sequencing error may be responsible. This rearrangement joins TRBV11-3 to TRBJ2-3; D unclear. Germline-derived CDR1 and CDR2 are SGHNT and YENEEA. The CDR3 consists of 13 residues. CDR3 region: CARSLRYTDTQYF. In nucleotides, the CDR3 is TGTGCCAGAAGCTTACGCTACACAGATACGCAGTATTTT.

The CDR3 spells CASSQGQYTGELFF. CDR3 DNA: TGTGCCAGCAGTCAGGGCCAGTACACCGGGGAGCTGTTTTTT. The V gene is TRBV27, the J gene TRBJ2-2, with D perhaps matching TRBD1 (5 bases). Trimming shortened V by 5 bases and J by 3 bases, and 10 bases separated the two germline ends. Germline CDR1 reads MNHEY; CDR2 reads SMNVEV (reference sequence). The length of the CDR3 is 14 residues.